The entry that follows covers one T cell receptor beta chain sequence. One end of the junction does not line up with germline, which may come from a read error. Peripheral blood from each donor was collected in a volume of 8 to 10 milliliters. Isolation recovered at least 6 million PBMCs from every sample. The data stem from a study of blood T cells in healthy people across ages. Germline lookup yields CDR1 MGHRA and CDR2 YSYEKL. The CDR3 is 13 residues long. Through a sample-barcoded 5' primer and a J-beta primer mix, a second PCR was run for roughly 6 to 11 cycles. TCRdb redid the calling of the 5' RACE reads with MiXCR, one entry per CDR3 protein. The sample records 660,000 or so distinct CDR3 sequences, around three fifths being singletons.

This chain uses TRBV4-1 with TRBJ2-1, with D tentatively TRBD1 (6 bases). This TCR was recovered from a man in his 60s in good health. The sample taken for sequencing was blood. The DNA for the CDR3 is TGCGCCAGCAGGCAAGCGAGCGGACAGCAGCAGTTCTTC. This sequence encodes CASRQASGQQQFF.